The clone carrying this TCR beta chain was recorded a few times. The CDR3 is 15 amino acids. J was trimmed by 7 bases and V by 1 base; bases with no gene match: 8. The germline CDR1 and CDR2 sequences are SGHDT and YYEEEE. TCRdb re-called the RT-PCR reads with MiXCR, one entry per CDR3 protein. The profile shows 150,000 or so distinct CDR3 sequences, roughly 24% of them singletons. This sample is drawn from a study of patients and donors after allogeneic stem cell transplantation. The chain uses TRBV5-6 and TRBJ2-7; 10 positions agree with TRBD1. The receptor was isolated from a human donor who was either an allogeneic HSCT recipient or a stem cell or donor lymphocyte infusion donor (not recorded which). It is not recorded whose cells these are; they may come from a transplant donor. What was sequenced was blood, either unsorted or a sorted T cell fraction (not recorded which). The chain's CDR3 is CASSLTWTGGIEQYF. In nucleotides, the CDR3 is TGTGCCAGCAGCTTGACTTGGACAGGGGGGATAGAGCAGTACTTC. The full variable domain, in which reference TRBV5-6 and TRBJ2-7 provide the parts outside the CDR3, is DAGVTQSPTHLIKTRGQQVTLRCSPKSGHDTVSWYQQALGQGPQFIFQYYEEEERQRGNFPDRFSGHQFPNYSSELNVNALLLGDSALYLCASSLTWTGGIEQYFGPGTRLTVT.